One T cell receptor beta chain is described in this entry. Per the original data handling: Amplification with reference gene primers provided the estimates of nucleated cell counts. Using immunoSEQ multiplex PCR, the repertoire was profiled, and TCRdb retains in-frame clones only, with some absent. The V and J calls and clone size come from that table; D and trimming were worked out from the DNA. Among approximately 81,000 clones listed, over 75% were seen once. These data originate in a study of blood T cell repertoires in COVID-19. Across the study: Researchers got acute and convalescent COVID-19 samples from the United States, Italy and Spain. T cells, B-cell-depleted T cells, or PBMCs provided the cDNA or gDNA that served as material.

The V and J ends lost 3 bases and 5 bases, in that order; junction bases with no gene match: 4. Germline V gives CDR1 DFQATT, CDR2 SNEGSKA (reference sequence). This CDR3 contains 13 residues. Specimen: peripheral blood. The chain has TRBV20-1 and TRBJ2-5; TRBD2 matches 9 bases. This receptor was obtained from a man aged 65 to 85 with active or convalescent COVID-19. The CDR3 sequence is CSASLAGRETQYF. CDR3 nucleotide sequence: TGCAGTGCTAGTCTAGCGGGGAGGGAGACCCAGTACTTC.